What follows are 8 T cell receptor beta chains derived from one specimen sequenced in a study of PD-L1 blockade in urothelial cancer. Time point reported: pretreatment peripheral blood. Assay used: immunoSEQ multiplex PCR; TCRdb lists only in-frame clones, some missing. The sample holds 30,000 to 40,000 clones, roughly 84% seen once. The sample consisted of PBMCs, taken around atezolizumab (anti-PD-L1) treatment. The source of these receptors is a man aged 55 to 69 with urothelial cancer.

The rearrangement uses TRBV7-3 and TRBJ1-2; D might be TRBD1 (6 bases). The V end lost 2 bases, the J end lost 6 bases, and 10 bases lay between the germline ends. Germline V gene lookup returns CDR1 SGHTA and CDR2 FQGTGA. The CDR3 length is 13 residues. The CDR3 DNA sequence: TGTGCCAGCAGCTTACGAAACAGGGATGGCTACACCTTC. This gives the protein CASSLRNRDGYTF.

The genes are TRBV27 and TRBJ2-1, with 14 bases fitting TRBD2. In germline, CDR1 is MNHEY, CDR2 SMNVEV (reference sequence). This CDR3 is 15 amino acids long. Unmatched junction bases numbered 4, after V lost 3 bases and J lost 9 bases. The CDR3 reads CASSFGTSGSGEQFF. The CDR3, as DNA: TGTGCCAGCAGTTTCGGGACTAGCGGGAGTGGTGAGCAGTTCTTC.

The chain joins TRBV7-2 to TRBJ1-2, with D tentatively TRBD1 (5 bases). CDR3 length: 14 residues. CDR1 is SGHTA and CDR2 is FQGNSA in the germline V gene. Trimming shortened V by 1 base and J by 5 bases, and 11 bases separated the two germline ends. CDR3 bases: TGTGCCAGCAGCTTAGTCCGGGGGGAGTATGGCTACACCTTC. Protein sequence: CASSLVRGEYGYTF. Together with reference TRBV7-2 and TRBJ1-2, the CDR3 gives the full variable domain: GAGVSQSPSNKVTEKGKDVELRCDPISGHTALYWYRQSLGQGLEFLIYFQGNSAPDKSGLPSDRFSAERTGGSVSTLTIQRTQQEDSAVYLCASSLVRGEYGYTFGSGTRLTVV.

The chain carries TRBV5-4 and TRBJ1-2, with D perhaps TRBD1 (6 bases). The length of the CDR3 is 15 residues. The V gene lost 2 bases and the J gene lost 3 bases, with 14 bases spanning the gap. From germline, CDR1 is SGHNT and CDR2 YYREEE (reference sequence). The CDR3 here is CASSFDYRQDYGYTF. The CDR3 DNA sequence: TGTGCCAGCAGCTTCGACTATCGACAGGACTATGGCTACACCTTC.

The V gene is TRBV4-1, the J gene TRBJ2-1, with TRBD2 matching 9 bases. V lost 0 bases and J lost 4; bases outside the gene matches: 4. The CDR3 totals 16 residues. Germline V CDR1 and CDR2: MGHRA, YSYEKL. CDR3 sequence: CASSQDLAGGYNEQFF. In DNA, the CDR3 is TGCGCCAGCAGCCAAGATCTTGCGGGAGGGTACAATGAGCAGTTCTTC.

Only a few counts were recorded for this clone. The J gene is TRBJ2-1, the V gene TRBV9; D is uncertain. With 2 bases removed from V and 5 bases from J, the gap between germline ends came to 8 bases. This CDR3 comprises 13 residues. CDR1 and CDR2 from the germline V gene are SGDLS and YYNGEE. This CDR3 reads CASSVNIDNEQFF. CDR3 nucleotides: TGTGCCAGCAGCGTGAACATCGACAATGAGCAGTTCTTC. Using reference TRBV9 and TRBJ2-1 for the parts outside the CDR3, the full variable domain is DSGVTQTPKHLITATGQRVTLRCSPRSGDLSVYWYQQSLDQGLQFLIQYYNGEERAKGNILERFSAQQFPDLHSELNLSSLELGDSALYFCASSVNIDNEQFFGPGTRLTVL.

The V call is TRBV25-1, the J call TRBJ2-3; 11 bases match TRBD2. Germline V gives CDR1 MGHDK, CDR2 SYGVNS. The CDR3 has 16 amino acids. With V trimmed by 1 base and J by 5 bases, 5 bases remained unmatched. The CDR3 spells CASSEFALAGVDTQYF. CDR3 nucleotide sequence: TGTGCCAGCAGTGAATTTGCACTAGCGGGAGTAGATACGCAGTATTTT.

This rearrangement joins TRBV7-2 to TRBJ1-1; a weak D match, TRBD1 (5 bases). V was shortened by 7 bases and J by 5 bases, with 14 bases between the two germline ends. CDR3 length: 13 residues. Germline-derived CDR1 and CDR2 are SGHTA and FQGNSA. CDR3: CASTHGGGTEAFF. CDR3 bases: TGTGCCAGCACCCATGGGGGAGGGACTGAAGCTTTCTTT.